The 31 T cell receptor beta chains in this list originate from one sample, sequenced in a study of blood T cell repertoires in COVID-19. TCRdb's table, derived via immunoSEQ multiplex PCR, lists solely in-frame clones and lacks some. Counted here are hundreds of thousands of clones, around four fifths occurring once; the ten biggest clones make up 2.5%. Specimen: peripheral blood. These TCRs come from a woman between 35 and 50 years old with active or convalescent COVID-19.

This clone was detected once. V and J are TRBV19 and TRBJ2-7, with 10 positions matching TRBD1. The CDR3 consists of 14 residues. V lost 6 bases, J lost 6 bases, and 8 bases stayed unmatched. Germline V gene data show CDR1 as LNHDA and CDR2 as SQIVND (reference sequence). The CDR3, as DNA: TGTGCCAGTAGCCAACCGGGACAGGGGTCCGAGCAGTACTTC. This translates into CASSQPGQGSEQYF.

The CDR3 bases are TGTGCCAGCAGCTTAACGGGACAGGGTGGCGAGACCCAGTACTTC. This codes for CASSLTGQGGETQYF. V is TRBV7-3 and J is TRBJ2-5; 9 nucleotides align to TRBD1. Germline V CDR1 and CDR2: SGHTA, FQGTGA. With V trimmed by 0 bases and J by 5 bases, 4 bases remained unmatched. CDR3 length: 15 amino acids. Using reference TRBV7-3 and TRBJ2-5 for the parts outside the CDR3, the full variable domain is GAGVSQTPSNKVTEKGKYVELRCDPISGHTALYWYRQSLGQGPEFLIYFQGTGAADDSGLPNDRFFAVRPEGSVSTLKIQRTERGDSAVYLCASSLTGQGGETQYFGPGTRLLVL.

The V and J genes are TRBV5-1 and TRBJ2-7, with TRBD2 identical over 9 bases. CDR3 length: 15 residues. Germline V gives CDR1 SGHRS, CDR2 YFSETQ. With V trimmed by 4 bases and J by 4 bases, 9 bases remained unmatched. Here the CDR3 DNA reads TGCGCCAGCAGCAGCGCCGTAGCGGGAGCGTACGAGCAGTACTTC. This encodes CASSSAVAGAYEQYF.

This chain uses TRBV19 with TRBJ1-1; D gene uncertain. CDR3 length: 12 amino acids. Trimming left V 4 bases short and J 9 bases short, with 12 bases between. Looked up from germline, CDR1 is LNHDA and CDR2 is SQIVND (reference sequence). CDR3 sequence: CASSNQAGQAFF. Here the CDR3 DNA reads TGTGCCAGTAGTAATCAGGCAGGTCAAGCTTTCTTT.

The table lists this clone with a count of one. The V gene is TRBV7-2, the J gene TRBJ2-1; 8 nucleotides agree with TRBD2. V dropped 2 bases and J dropped 4; count of bases not matched to a gene: 7. The CDR3 contains 16 residues. The V gene's germline CDR1 is SGHTA and CDR2 FQGNSA. The CDR3 DNA is TGTGCCAGCAGCTTATCTTCGGGCGGGAGGTACAATGAGCAGTTCTTC. Translating gives CASSLSSGGRYNEQFF.

J is TRBJ1-2 and V is TRBV29-1, with 7 nucleotides matching TRBD1. V gave up 3 bases and J gave up 6 bases; unmatched junction bases: 13. The germline CDR1 and CDR2 sequences are SQVTM and ANQGSEA. This CDR3 region has 15 residues. The CDR3 is CSVDGGKQGIDGYTF. CDR3 nucleotide sequence: TGCAGCGTTGATGGGGGGAAACAGGGGATTGATGGCTACACCTTC.

This chain joins TRBV7-9 and TRBJ2-7; 7 bases are a match to TRBD1. The V segment lost 5 bases and the J segment 3 bases; nucleotides outside the gene matches: 7. The CDR3 has 14 amino acids. Looked up from germline, CDR1 is SEHNR and CDR2 is FQNEAQ (reference sequence). Here the CDR3 reads CASSTWTGRYEQYF. The CDR3, as DNA: TGTGCCAGCAGCACCTGGACAGGACGCTACGAGCAGTACTTC.

This clone was recorded many times. This chain uses TRBV29-1 with TRBJ2-7; D gene unclear. Germline-derived CDR1 and CDR2 are SQVTM and ANQGSEA. This CDR3 contains 12 residues. V was cut by 2 bases and J by 0 bases, with 5 bases left in between. CDR3 in DNA: TGCAGCGTTGAAACAGCCTCCTACGAGCAGTACTTC. As protein: CSVETASYEQYF.

The V gene is TRBV6-4, the J gene TRBJ2-7, with D perhaps matching TRBD1 (5 bases). The germline CDR1 and CDR2 sequences are MRHNA and SNTAGT. This CDR3 is 16 amino acids long. V was cut by 6 bases and J by 0 bases, with 18 bases left in between. The DNA for the CDR3 is TGTGCCAGCAGGCCTCGGCAGGGCCGACTCTCCTACGAGCAGTACTTC. Translation gives CASRPRQGRLSYEQYF.

The chain recombines TRBV11-3 with TRBJ2-5; D is uncertain. The germline V and J ends were trimmed by 0 bases and 2 bases, with 4 bases remaining between them. The CDR3 extends over 13 amino acids. Germline V gene sequence: CDR1 SGHNT, CDR2 YENEEA. This chain's CDR3 is CASSLDIQETQYF. CDR3 nucleotide sequence: TGTGCCAGCAGCTTAGATATACAAGAGACCCAGTACTTC.

Notes on this clone: The sample has other DNA sequences that encode this CDR3 too. The V gene is TRBV7-2, the J gene TRBJ2-7, with D possibly matching TRBD1 (6 bases). Germline-derived CDR1 and CDR2 are SGHTA and FQGNSA. The V gene lost 0 bases and the J gene lost 2 bases, with 8 bases spanning the gap. This CDR3 spans 14 amino acids. This chain's CDR3 is CASSLAGGTYEQYF. CDR3 nucleotides: TGTGCCAGCAGCTTAGCAGGGGGAACCTACGAGCAGTACTTC.

The genes are TRBV30 and TRBJ2-5; maybe TRBD2 (5 bases). The CDR3 contains 13 residues. Germline CDR1 reads GTSNPN; CDR2 reads SVGIG (reference sequence). V dropped 2 bases and J dropped 1 base, with 8 bases sitting between them. In DNA, the CDR3 is TGTGCCTGGAGTCGGGGAAGCCAAGAGACCCAGTACTTC. Protein: CAWSRGSQETQYF. The variable domain in full, with the rest retrieved from reference TRBV30 and TRBJ2-5, is SQTIHQWPATLVQPVGSPLSLECTVEGTSNPNLYWYRQAAGRGLQLLFYSVGIGQISSEVPQNLSASRPQDRQFILSSKKLLLSDSGFYLCAWSRGSQETQYFGPGTRLLVL.

This chain links TRBV29-1 with TRBJ1-6; D is unclear. In germline, CDR1 is SQVTM, CDR2 ANQGSEA. CDR3 length: 12 amino acids. V lost 6 bases, J lost 5 bases, and 8 bases lay in between. The CDR3 is CSVPQDNSPLHF. For the CDR3, the DNA is TGCAGCGTACCACAAGATAATTCACCCCTCCACTTT. Drawing the rest from reference TRBV29-1 and TRBJ1-6, the complete variable domain is SAVISQKPSRDICQRGTSLTIQCQVDSQVTMMFWYRQQPGQSLTLIATANQGSEATYESGFVIDKFPISRPNLTFSTLTVSNMSPEDSSIYLCSVPQDNSPLHFGNGTRLTVT.

The chain has TRBV11-3 and TRBJ2-1; 13 nucleotides align to TRBD2. V lost 5 bases, J lost 7 bases, and 8 bases stayed unmatched. The CDR3 totals 16 residues. The germline CDR1 and CDR2 sequences are SGHNT and YENEEA. The CDR3 nucleotides read TGTGCCAGCAGCCGAGGACTAGCGGGAGATCTAAATGAGCAGTTCTTC. It yields the protein CASSRGLAGDLNEQFF. Drawing the rest from reference TRBV11-3 and TRBJ2-1, the complete variable domain is EAGVVQSPRYKIIEKKQPVAFWCNPISGHNTLYWYLQNLGQGPELLIRYENEEAVDDSQLPKDRFSAERLKGVDSTLKIQPAELGDSAVYLCASSRGLAGDLNEQFFGPGTRLTVL.

There are a few counts of this clone. The rearrangement joins TRBV3-1 (or the pseudogene TRBV3-2) to TRBJ2-7, with D possibly TRBD2 on 5 matching bases. The CDR3 totals 11 residues. CDR1 and CDR2 from the germline V gene are LGHDT and YNNKEL (reference sequence). The ends were cut back, 5 bases at V and 6 bases at J, with 8 bases in the middle. CDR3 coding DNA: TGTGCCAGCAGCACGGCGGGCGAGCAGTACTTC. Translated: CASSTAGEQYF.

The V and J genes are TRBV24-1 and TRBJ2-2; TRBD1 matches 7 bases. After removal of 4 bases from V and 1 base from J, the junction contained 14 bases not matched to a gene. The CDR3 runs 19 residues. CDR1 and CDR2 (germline): KGHDR, SFDVKD. The CDR3 spells CATSEPGQTWSGNTGELFF. CDR3 coding DNA: TGTGCCACCAGTGAACCGGGACAGACGTGGAGTGGGAACACCGGGGAGCTGTTTTTT.

V is TRBV6-5 and J is TRBJ1-2, with D uncertain. Deletions cut 2 bases from V and 1 base from J, with 14 bases between. The CDR3 sequence is 16 residues long. Germline values: CDR1 MNHEY, CDR2 SVGAGI. For the CDR3, the DNA is TGTGCCAGCAGTTACGGCCCGGGTGGAGTTAACTATGGCTACACCTTC. It specifies CASSYGPGGVNYGYTF.

V gene TRBV1 combines with J gene TRBJ1-5; TRBD1, the table's D call, was not compared with the DNA. TRBV1 is listed as a pseudogene. This CDR3 region has 19 residues. CDR3 nucleotide sequence: TGCACCAGCAGCCATAGTGAGCAGGACAGGGGGCTACTAAATCAGCCCCAGCATTTT. This gives the protein CTSSHSEQDRGLLNQPQHF.

This rearrangement joins TRBV7-2 to TRBJ2-5, with TRBD1 matching 11 bases. CDR1 SGHTA and CDR2 FQGNSA come from the germline V gene. J was trimmed by 4 bases and V by 3 bases; bases with no gene match: 10. The CDR3 has 17 amino acids. CDR3 protein: CASSFPGQGGFGETQYF. DNA for the CDR3: TGTGCCAGCAGCTTTCCGGGACAGGGGGGTTTCGGAGAGACCCAGTACTTC.

The chain carries TRBV10-2 and TRBJ2-7, with 8 bases aligning to TRBD2. The trim removed 8 bases at V and 0 bases at J, leaving 3 bases unmatched. From germline, CDR1 is WSHSY and CDR2 SAAADI. This CDR3 has 13 residues. CDR3 coding DNA: TGCGCCAGCGTAGCGGGATACTCCTACGAGCAGTACTTC. This gives the protein CASVAGYSYEQYF.

The chain combines TRBV5-5 with TRBJ1-1, with unresolved D. The germline V gene has CDR1 SGHKS and CDR2 YYEKEE (reference sequence). V lost 0 bases to trimming and J lost 0 bases, with 12 bases between them. CDR3 size: 16 residues. CDR3 amino acids: CASSLALPGMNTEAFF. CDR3 coding DNA: TGTGCCAGCAGCTTGGCGCTACCGGGGATGAACACTGAAGCTTTCTTT.

The chain has TRBV5-6 and TRBJ1-6, with 8 nucleotides matching TRBD1. V lost 3 bases and J lost 6; bases outside the gene matches: 8. This CDR3 region has 16 residues. Germline V gene data show CDR1 as SGHDT and CDR2 as YYEEEE. The CDR3 loop reads CASSWVDRGLNSPLHF. The DNA for the CDR3 is TGTGCCAGCAGCTGGGTCGACAGGGGCCTTAATTCACCCCTCCACTTT.

The rearrangement links TRBV18 to TRBJ2-4; D not resolved. V was clipped by 6 bases and J by 0 bases, with 3 bases between them. The CDR3 extends over 12 amino acids. The germline V gene has CDR1 KGHSH and CDR2 LQKENI. The CDR3 is CASSLAKNIQYF. CDR3 in DNA: TGTGCCAGCTCCCTAGCCAAAAACATTCAGTACTTC.

The V gene is TRBV6-1, the J gene TRBJ2-7; TRBD1 agrees at 8 bases. V lost 8 bases, J lost 4 bases, and 7 bases stayed unmatched. CDR1 and CDR2 from the germline V gene are MNHNS and SASEGT. The length of the CDR3 is 13 residues. CDR3: CASSDRGEYEQYF. The CDR3 DNA sequence: TGTGCCAGCTCAGACAGGGGAGAATACGAGCAGTACTTC.

The rearrangement links TRBV4-3 to TRBJ2-1, with D possibly matching TRBD2 (7 bases). CDR3 length: 16 amino acids. CDR1 and CDR2 (germline): LGHNA, YSLEER. V lost 0 bases and J 3 bases, leaving 12 bases between the germline ends. The CDR3 protein is CASSQERGLIYNEQFF. DNA for the CDR3: TGCGCCAGCAGCCAAGAGCGGGGGCTAATCTACAATGAGCAGTTCTTC.

V gene TRBV29-1 combines with J gene TRBJ1-1; no definite D call. Germline lookup yields CDR1 SQVTM and CDR2 ANQGSEA. This CDR3 has 13 residues. The germline V and J ends were trimmed by 5 bases and 5 bases, with 15 bases remaining between them. The CDR3 sequence: CSVSDQERTEAFF. The CDR3 region has the DNA TGCAGCGTTTCCGACCAAGAGAGGACTGAAGCTTTCTTT.

This clone appeared a few times. The rearrangement links TRBV19 to TRBJ1-5, with unresolved D. Germline lookup yields CDR1 LNHDA and CDR2 SQIVND (reference sequence). The V and J ends lost 0 bases and 8 bases respectively, with 8 bases between them. This CDR3 spans 13 amino acids. Written as DNA, the CDR3 is TGTGCCAGTAGTATAGATTCCGAGAAGCCCCAGCATTTT. This sequence encodes CASSIDSEKPQHF.

The rearrangement joins TRBV13 to TRBJ1-2; TRBD1 might be the D (5 bases). CDR1 is PRHDT and CDR2 is FYEKMQ in the germline V gene (reference sequence). The CDR3 covers 12 residues. Between the trimmed V and J ends, which lost 5 bases and 5 bases, there was a span of 9 bases. In DNA, the CDR3 is TGTGCCAGCAGCGACGGGACTTATGGCTACACCTTC. It specifies CASSDGTYGYTF.

The chain employs TRBV24-1 and TRBJ2-3; TRBD1 agrees at 10 bases. The CDR3 runs to 15 residues. Germline CDR1 KGHDR, CDR2 SFDVKD. V lost 4 bases to trimming and J lost 6 bases; unmatched junction nucleotides: 6. Here the CDR3 reads CATSDRDRGGDTQYF. The DNA of the CDR3 is TGTGCCACCAGTGACAGGGACAGGGGAGGGGATACGCAGTATTTT.

The chain links TRBV18 to TRBJ1-4, with a tentative D call TRBD1 (5 bases). This CDR3 is built from 15 residues. The V gene lost 3 bases and the J gene lost 0 bases, with 8 bases spanning the gap. Germline CDR1 is KGHSH and CDR2 is LQKENI. CDR3 nucleotides: TGTGCCAGCTCACCGGGACTTTCAACTAATGAAAAACTGTTTTTT. Residues: CASSPGLSTNEKLFF.

Concerning this clone itself: Other DNA sequences within the sample encode an identical CDR3. V is TRBV24-1 and J is TRBJ2-3; 10 nucleotides agree with TRBD2. The length of the CDR3 is 16 residues. J gave up 0 bases and V 4 bases, and 3 bases lay outside the gene matches. Germline CDR1 reads KGHDR; CDR2 reads SFDVKD. CDR3 in amino acids: CATSDLTSGSTDTQYF. The CDR3 nucleotides are TGTGCCACCAGTGACCTGACTAGCGGGAGCACAGATACGCAGTATTTT.